The source of this T cell receptor (beta chain) is a study of beta chain features in type 1 diabetes. Isolated RNA was reverse transcribed in full, so expressed TCRB transcripts were sequenced. Here immunoSEQ multiplex PCR was the method, and the copy in TCRdb shows in-frame clones only, minus some. The sample includes 130,000 to 150,000 clones, around a tenth of them seen just once. Each sorted population was over 95% pure. Findings and caveats of the study: Compared to healthy donors, patients appeared to have naive, central memory and Treg TCRB repertoires that were more alike. The study found fewer insertions and more deletions at VDJ junctions in type 1 diabetes patients. Cells carrying high TCR expression could end up over-represented when cDNA is sequenced.

Worth noting for this clone: As yet, its antigen is unknown.

Unmatched junction bases numbered 4, after V lost 0 bases and J lost 7 bases. Germline lookup yields CDR1 SGHAT and CDR2 FQNNGV. CDR3 length: 15 residues. J is TRBJ1-2 and V is TRBV11-2, with 11 bases identical to TRBD1. The specimen was central memory CD4+ T cells from blood. The source of this sequence is a man aged 18 to 35 in good health. The CDR3 DNA follows: TGTGCCAGCAGCTTAGATCCCGGGACAGGGGGTGGCTACACCTTC. This translates into CASSLDPGTGGGYTF. Supplemented by reference TRBV11-2 and TRBJ1-2, the full variable domain reads EAGVAQSPRYKIIEKRQSVAFWCNPISGHATLYWYQQILGQGPKLLIQFQNNGVVDDSQLPKDRFSAERLKGVDSTLKIQPAKLEDSAVYLCASSLDPGTGGGYTFGSGTRLTVV.